This T cell receptor (beta chain) came from a study of blood T cell repertoires in COVID-19. In the study overall: Nucleic acid was either cDNA or gDNA, and it came from T cells, B-cell-depleted T cells, or PBMCs.

Enrollment of patients from Seattle took place during active infection, with longitudinal follow-up. Method: immunoSEQ multiplex PCR; TCRdb's copy keeps in-frame clones and lacks some. The data show approximately 480,000 clones, roughly nine tenths seen once. The source is a man aged 18 to 35 with COVID-19, enrolled during active disease. Specimen: peripheral blood.

The DNA of the CDR3 is TGTGCCACCAGTGATTTGGTTCAGACTAGCGGGAGTCGCACAGATACGCAGTATTTT. Translating it yields CATSDLVQTSGSRTDTQYF. This sequence joins TRBV24-1 and TRBJ2-3; TRBD2 matches 12 bases. The CDR3 contains 19 residues. The germline V gene encodes CDR1 KGHDR and CDR2 SFDVKD. The V and J ends lost 0 bases and 1 base, in that order; junction bases with no gene match: 7.